This is a list of T cell receptor beta chains from one sample in a study of cytomegalovirus exposure and HLA in healthy donors. The repertoire was sequenced with immunoSEQ multiplex PCR; TCRdb's copy has only in-frame clones and lacks some. Counted here are 100,000 to 150,000 clones, around 78% occurring once; the ten biggest clones make up about 1.9%. Sequencing was carried out using PBMCs. The receptors here all came from a man aged 50 to 60 in good health and CMV-seronegative. The CDR3 runs from the conserved cysteine through the conserved F or W. Fields, in order: CDR3 length, D gene, J gene, clone size, V gene, CDR3 DNA, CDR3 protein. The D gene is left open where the match is weak. Clone size, where shown, is once, few, many, or a class for clones that have expanded.

len: 22; d_gene: TRBD1; j_gene: TRBJ2-1; abundance: few; v_gene: TRBV4-1; CDR3nt: TGCGCCAGCAGCCAGGGAGGATTCCGGGACAGGGTTACCCCCAATGATTTCAATGAGCAGTTCTTC; CDR3aa: CASSQGGFRDRVTPNDFNEQFF
len: 15; d_gene: .; j_gene: TRBJ2-3; abundance: .; v_gene: TRBV6-5; CDR3nt: TGTGCCAGCAGTTACAGGGGTCCTGGCACAGATACGCAGTATTTT; CDR3aa: CASSYRGPGTDTQYF
len: 14; d_gene: .; j_gene: TRBJ1-1; abundance: .; v_gene: TRBV4-1; CDR3nt: TGCGCCAGCAGCCCTAGACCCCCGAACACTGAAGCTTTCTTT; CDR3aa: CASSPRPPNTEAFF
len: 16; d_gene: .; j_gene: TRBJ2-6; abundance: .; v_gene: TRBV11-2; CDR3nt: TGTGCCAGCAGCTTAGACCTAGCCTCTGGGGCCAACGTCCTGACTTTC; CDR3aa: CASSLDLASGANVLTF
len: 14; d_gene: .; j_gene: TRBJ1-4; abundance: .; v_gene: TRBV5-1; CDR3nt: TGCGCCAGCAGCCCCGGACTAACTAATGAAAAACTGTTTTTT; CDR3aa: CASSPGLTNEKLFF
len: 14; d_gene: TRBD1; j_gene: TRBJ1-1; abundance: .; v_gene: TRBV19; CDR3nt: TGTGCCAGTAGTTTTGGGACAGAGAACACTGAAGCTTTCTTT; CDR3aa: CASSFGTENTEAFF
len: 14; d_gene: TRBD2; j_gene: TRBJ2-3; abundance: once; v_gene: TRBV5-1; CDR3nt: TGCGCCAGCCATTTAGCGGGGAGCACAGATACGCAGTATTTT; CDR3aa: CASHLAGSTDTQYF
len: 16; d_gene: TRBD2; j_gene: TRBJ2-3; abundance: .; v_gene: TRBV11-2; CDR3nt: TGTGCCAGCAGCTTATTTGGCGGGGGGGGGACAGATACGCAGTATTTT; CDR3aa: CASSLFGGGGTDTQYF
len: 14; d_gene: TRBD1; j_gene: TRBJ2-1; abundance: .; v_gene: TRBV19; CDR3nt: TGTGCCAGTAGTGTACAGGGGTTGGGGCATGAGCAGTTCTTC; CDR3aa: CASSVQGLGHEQFF
len: 15; d_gene: TRBD2; j_gene: TRBJ2-2; abundance: .; v_gene: TRBV29-1; CDR3nt: TGCAGCGTTGTGTCGGGAGGGTTTAGTACCGGGGAGCTGTTTTTT; CDR3aa: CSVVSGGFSTGELFF
len: 15; d_gene: TRBD1; j_gene: TRBJ2-3; abundance: few; v_gene: TRBV5-1; CDR3nt: TGCGCCAGCAGCTTCGTACAGGGGGCAACAGATACGCAGTATTTT; CDR3aa: CASSFVQGATDTQYF
len: 15; d_gene: TRBD1; j_gene: TRBJ1-1; abundance: .; v_gene: TRBV7-8; CDR3nt: TGTGCCAGCAGCCGAGACTCCAGGGGGAGGCTTGAAGCTTTCTTT; CDR3aa: CASSRDSRGRLEAFF
len: 15; d_gene: TRBD1; j_gene: TRBJ2-4; abundance: .; v_gene: TRBV6-1; CDR3nt: TGTGCCAGCAGCTTGGGGACAGGGGAATCGAACATTCAGTACTTC; CDR3aa: CASSLGTGESNIQYF
len: 14; d_gene: .; j_gene: TRBJ1-5; abundance: .; v_gene: TRBV7-9; CDR3nt: TGTGCCAGCAGCTTCGGGGGGCCGAATCAGCCCCAGCATTTT; CDR3aa: CASSFGGPNQPQHF
len: 17; d_gene: .; j_gene: TRBJ2-1; abundance: .; v_gene: TRBV7-6; CDR3nt: TGTGCCAGCAGCTCCCGCCTAATGGGCCGTAGGAACAATGAGCAGTTCTTC; CDR3aa: CASSSRLMGRRNNEQFF
len: 16; d_gene: TRBD1; j_gene: TRBJ1-6; abundance: .; v_gene: TRBV19; CDR3nt: TGTGCCAGTAGTATAGCTCCGGGACAGGGTGATTCACCCCTCCACTTT; CDR3aa: CASSIAPGQGDSPLHF
len: 16; d_gene: TRBD2; j_gene: TRBJ2-5; abundance: once; v_gene: TRBV5-1; CDR3nt: TGCGCCAGCAGCTTGGGGGACGGGGGGGCCGGGGAGACCCAGTACTTC; CDR3aa: CASSLGDGGAGETQYF
len: 13; d_gene: .; j_gene: TRBJ2-5; abundance: .; v_gene: TRBV2; CDR3nt: TGTGCCAGCAGTGAAGAGAGGGAGGAGACCCAGTACTTC; CDR3aa: CASSEEREETQYF
len: 16; d_gene: TRBD2; j_gene: TRBJ2-2; abundance: few; v_gene: TRBV7-9; CDR3nt: TGTGCCAGCAGAAAAGCGGGGGGGCGAGGCACCGGGGAGCTGTTTTTT; CDR3aa: CASRKAGGRGTGELFF
len: 13; d_gene: .; j_gene: TRBJ2-5; abundance: once; v_gene: TRBV7-9; CDR3nt: TGTGCCAGCAGCTTGGACTTAACAGAGACCCAGTACTTC; CDR3aa: CASSLDLTETQYF
len: 15; d_gene: .; j_gene: TRBJ2-3; abundance: .; v_gene: TRBV6-5; CDR3nt: TGTGCCAGCAGTTACTCATCCGGAGCCAAAAATACGCAGTATTTT; CDR3aa: CASSYSSGAKNTQYF
len: 13; d_gene: TRBD1; j_gene: TRBJ2-2; abundance: .; v_gene: TRBV28; CDR3nt: TGTGCCACGGACAGGCGGAGCACCGGGGAGCTGTTTTTT; CDR3aa: CATDRRSTGELFF
len: 13; d_gene: .; j_gene: TRBJ1-1; abundance: .; v_gene: TRBV9; CDR3nt: TGTGCCAGCAGCCCCGCACCCTCGGGAATGGCTTTCTTT; CDR3aa: CASSPAPSGMAFF
len: 13; d_gene: .; j_gene: TRBJ1-5; abundance: .; v_gene: TRBV5-1; CDR3nt: TGCGCCAGTAGTGCAGGGGATCGGCAGCCCCAGCATTTT; CDR3aa: CASSAGDRQPQHF
len: 15; d_gene: .; j_gene: TRBJ1-1; abundance: .; v_gene: TRBV30; CDR3nt: TGTGCCTGGTCAAAGGGGCGGACCATGAACACTGAAGCTTTCTTT; CDR3aa: CAWSKGRTMNTEAFF
len: 14; d_gene: .; j_gene: TRBJ2-3; abundance: .; v_gene: TRBV6-1; CDR3nt: TGTGCCAGCAGTGAAGCGCGGGGTGCTGATACGCAGTATTTT; CDR3aa: CASSEARGADTQYF
len: 15; d_gene: .; j_gene: TRBJ1-1; abundance: .; v_gene: TRBV5-4; CDR3nt: TGTGCCAGCAGCTCAAACAGGGTTGCGAACACTGAAGCTTTCTTT; CDR3aa: CASSSNRVANTEAFF
len: 18; d_gene: TRBD1; j_gene: TRBJ2-5; abundance: .; v_gene: TRBV7-9; CDR3nt: TGTTCCAGCAGCTCACCCACTTCCGGGACAGGGCTGGTTGAGACCCAGTACTTC; CDR3aa: CSSSSPTSGTGLVETQYF
len: 13; d_gene: .; j_gene: TRBJ1-2; abundance: .; v_gene: TRBV5-4; CDR3nt: TGTGCCAGCAGCTTGCGGGGGGACTATGGCTACACCTTC; CDR3aa: CASSLRGDYGYTF
len: 13; d_gene: .; j_gene: TRBJ1-2; abundance: .; v_gene: TRBV7-9; CDR3nt: TGTGCCAGCAGCGCAGGGGCAGGCTATGGCTACACCTTC; CDR3aa: CASSAGAGYGYTF
len: 14; d_gene: .; j_gene: TRBJ2-2; abundance: .; v_gene: TRBV6-6; CDR3nt: TGTGCCAGCAGTGGGTACCCGGGAACCGGGGAGCTGTTTTTT; CDR3aa: CASSGYPGTGELFF
len: 15; d_gene: TRBD2; j_gene: TRBJ2-3; abundance: .; v_gene: TRBV6-1; CDR3nt: TGTGCCAGCAGTAGCCGAGCGGGGGATGGAGATACGCAGTATTTT; CDR3aa: CASSSRAGDGDTQYF
len: 15; d_gene: TRBD2; j_gene: TRBJ2-1; abundance: .; v_gene: TRBV7-2; CDR3nt: TGTGCCAGCAGCCCCGGACTAGCGGGGAAGAATGAGCAGTTCTTC; CDR3aa: CASSPGLAGKNEQFF
len: 13; d_gene: .; j_gene: TRBJ1-1; abundance: .; v_gene: TRBV7-3; CDR3nt: TGTGCCAGCAGCTTATCGGGGTTAAATGAAGCTTTCTTT; CDR3aa: CASSLSGLNEAFF